Here is one T cell receptor (beta chain) with its context. No antigen is known for it. Base qualities are not provided; no much larger clone lies one nucleotide away. This specimen belongs to a study of identical twins (dated by TCRdb to 2016 to 2018). At the level of the whole study: To test whether fetal clonotypes persist, this study deep-sequenced TCR alpha and beta repertoires from monozygotic twins, from unrelated adults of various ages, and from cord blood. To rule out contamination, replicate twin experiments were performed at different times with different library preparation protocols.

Study-wide conclusions, independent of this receptor: Compared with coincidental sharing between unrelated individuals, an excess of low generation-probability sequences was observed among out-of-frame TCR alpha sequences shared between twins. Invariant T cells such as MAIT and iNKT could partly confound zero-insertion analyses, although diverse VJ usage argued against such confounding for most clonotypes. Out-of-frame TCR alpha sharing in monozygotic twins was systematically underestimated by recombination models, whereas sharing between unrelated individuals was in agreement with the recombination models. In beta out-of-frame sequences, excess twin sharing was weaker, because having fewer shared sequences lowered the signal-to-noise ratio. Because the same donors could not be followed over many years, the conclusions depended on cross-sectional statistical analysis. Abundant cord blood beta clonotypes carried fewer insertions; young adult naive repertoires showed a weaker similar trend, while memory repertoires showed none.

Every donor in the study was a healthy Caucasian. The twin cohort consisted of three pairs of female monozygotic twins, all aged roughly 18 to 29 years. Miltenyi CD45RO+ enrichment and human naive T-cell isolation kits were used to isolate memory (CD45RO+) and naive T cells from PBMC. Receptor amplification or capture employed 5' RACE. Instrument used: Illumina HiSeq 2000. Template switching introduced a universal primer binding site; the final cDNA contained a unique molecular identifier, enabling accurate counting of TCR cDNA molecules. Specific primers in the conserved constant-segment region were used to synthesize first-strand cDNA for TCR alpha and beta chains. Each cDNA library was double barcoded, with a SMART-Mk sample barcode plus Illumina barcodes, to control for contamination. Two successive PCR steps introduced TruSeq adapter sequences along with Illumina sample barcodes. Sequencing of the TCR alpha and beta cDNA libraries was done on the Illumina HiSeq platform using custom primers. From the authors' description of their analysis: MiGEC was used to process raw reads and extract unique molecular identifiers, and MiXCR was used to find CDR3 positions. Recombination models were inferred per individual with the repgenHMM and IGoR tools using an EM algorithm. The tcR package in R was used for shared clonotype analysis, with sharing normalized by the product of cloneset sizes. Out-of-frame nonproductive sequences were analyzed to study raw recombination free of thymic and clonal selection effects. The public reads were reanalyzed by TCRdb: fastp trimming at Q25, MiXCR alignment, in-frame beta chains only. Rows are combined by CDR3 protein, so each entry shows the most common genes and DNA. TCRdb assigned the V and J calls; the authors' analysis was not used. For this sample there are approximately 220,000 distinct CDR3 sequences; 6% to 9% appear just once. The ten largest clones take up about 2% of the sample.

Based on the germline V gene (reference sequence), the CDR1 and CDR2 sequences are DFQATT and SNEGSKA. The CDR3 measures 14 amino acids from cysteine to phenylalanine. Of the read, only the CDR3 DNA is kept; its 42 bases are in frame from base 1. V sheds 5 bases and J sheds 2 bases, leaving 10 bases between their ends. The same sample was also studied in work on yellow fever vaccine responses in identical twins. Looking at the second paper: The T cell response to vaccination in identical twins was reported by the authors to appear partly convergent and partly personalized. The study precisely tracked vaccine-responding T cell clones in identical twins.

The chain uses TRBV20-1 and TRBJ2-6; perhaps TRBD2 is the D gene, with 7 bases matching. Specimen: memory (CD45RO+) T cells sorted from blood. Read against the paper, the sample's cell subset or site label means: CD45RO+ enriched T cells. The TCR was taken from a woman under 30 in good health. The CDR3 reads CSARGAAGANVLTF. The nucleotides are TGCAGTGCTCGGGGGGCGGCTGGGGCCAACGTCCTGACTTTC.